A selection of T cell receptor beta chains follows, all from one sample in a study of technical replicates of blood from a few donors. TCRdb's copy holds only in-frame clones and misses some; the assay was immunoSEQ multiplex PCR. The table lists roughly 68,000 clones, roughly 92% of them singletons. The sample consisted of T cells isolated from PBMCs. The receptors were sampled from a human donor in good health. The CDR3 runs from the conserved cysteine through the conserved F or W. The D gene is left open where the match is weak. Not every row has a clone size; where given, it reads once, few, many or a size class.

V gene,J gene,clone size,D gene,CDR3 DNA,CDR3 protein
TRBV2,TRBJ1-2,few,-,TGTGCCAGCAGCCGGGGCTACACCTTC,CASSRGYTF
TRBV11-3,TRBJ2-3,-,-,TGTGCCAGCAGCTTAGGCGGGCCGATTTTCGATACGCAGTATTTT,CASSLGGPIFDTQYF
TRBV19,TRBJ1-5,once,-,TGTGCCAGTAGTACCGACAGGTGGGGACAGCCCCAGCATTTT,CASSTDRWGQPQHF
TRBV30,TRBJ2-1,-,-,TGTGCCTGGAGTGTCATGAGCTCCTACAATGAGCAGTTCTTC,CAWSVMSSYNEQFF
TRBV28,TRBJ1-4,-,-,TGTGCCGTCAAGGTGGAGGGGAGAATTGAACTGTTTTTT,CAVKVEGRIELFF
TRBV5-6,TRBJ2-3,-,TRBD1,TGTGCCAGCAGCCCTGGGACAGGGGTGACAGATACGCAGTATTTT,CASSPGTGVTDTQYF
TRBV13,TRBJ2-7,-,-,TGTGCCAGCAGCTTAGACAGAGATTACGAGCAGTACTTC,CASSLDRDYEQYF
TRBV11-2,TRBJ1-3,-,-,TGTGCCAGCAGCCAAGACCCCGGGACATTTACTTCTGGAAACACCATATATTTT,CASSQDPGTFTSGNTIYF
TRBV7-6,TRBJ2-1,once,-,TGTGCCAGCAGCTTAGCGGAGGGCCCCTACAATGAGCAGTTCTTC,CASSLAEGPYNEQFF
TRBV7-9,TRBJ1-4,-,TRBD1,TGTGCCAGCAGCTTAGCGGGGACAGTCAATGAAAAACTGTTTTTT,CASSLAGTVNEKLFF
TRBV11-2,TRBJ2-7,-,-,TGTGCCAGCAGCTTAGCTGGGCTCTCCTACGAGCAGTACTTC,CASSLAGLSYEQYF
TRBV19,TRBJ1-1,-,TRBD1,TGTGCCAGTAGTGCCGGACAGGAGTTGAACACTGAAGCTTTCTTT,CASSAGQELNTEAFF
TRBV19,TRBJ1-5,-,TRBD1,TGTGCCAGTAGCACCGGGACAGGGAGCAATCAGCCCCAGCATTTT,CASSTGTGSNQPQHF
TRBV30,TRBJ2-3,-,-,TGTGCCGGAGGGGATATAGTGGGAGTGCCAGATACGCAGTATTTT,CAGGDIVGVPDTQYF
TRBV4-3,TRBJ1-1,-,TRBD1,TGCGCCAGCAGCCAAGTTCCGGGACAGGGAGGGTACACTGAAGCTTTCTTT,CASSQVPGQGGYTEAFF
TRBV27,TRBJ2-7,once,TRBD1,TGTGCCAGCAGTTTCCGACAGGGAACGTACGAGCAGTACTTC,CASSFRQGTYEQYF
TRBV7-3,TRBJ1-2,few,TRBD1,TGTGCCAGCAGCCCTACAGGGGTCGGAGGCTACACCTTC,CASSPTGVGGYTF
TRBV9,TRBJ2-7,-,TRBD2,TGTGCCAGCAGCCCCGGACTAGCGGCTTCCTACGAGCAGTACTTC,CASSPGLAASYEQYF
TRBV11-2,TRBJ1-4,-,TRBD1,TGTGCCAGCAGCCTAGGGGGACAGGGCGGTGAAAAACTGTTTTTT,CASSLGGQGGEKLFF
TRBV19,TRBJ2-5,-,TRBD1,TGTGCCAGTAGTATCACGGGACAGGGTTGGGAGACCCAGTACTTC,CASSITGQGWETQYF
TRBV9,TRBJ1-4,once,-,TGTGCCAGCAGCGTAGATATCGGGTTAATGGAAAAACTGTTTTTT,CASSVDIGLMEKLFF
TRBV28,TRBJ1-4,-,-,TGTGCCAGCAATCGGATGCAGGGATTTAACGAAAAACTGTTTTTT,CASNRMQGFNEKLFF
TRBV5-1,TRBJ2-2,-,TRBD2,TGCGCCAGCAGCGTGTCGACGCTAGCGGGAGGGCCTAGCACCGGGGAGCTGTTTTTT,CASSVSTLAGGPSTGELFF
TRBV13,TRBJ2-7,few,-,TGTGCCAGCAGCCCGGAGATTACAGGTAGTCCCTACGAGCAGTACTTC,CASSPEITGSPYEQYF
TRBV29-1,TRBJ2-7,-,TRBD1,TGCAGCGTTGGACAGGGCTCCTACGAGCAGTACTTC,CSVGQGSYEQYF
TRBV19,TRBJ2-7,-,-,TGTGCCAGTAGTATTCACGCAGGGTGGGCCTACGAGCAGTACTTC,CASSIHAGWAYEQYF
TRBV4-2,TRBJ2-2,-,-,TGTGCCAGCAGCAGGCGGGGGCAGGAGAACACCGGGGAGCTGTTTTTT,CASSRRGQENTGELFF
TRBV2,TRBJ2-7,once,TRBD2,TGTGCCAGCAGACCGGGACTAGAGATTGGCGAGCAGTACTTC,CASRPGLEIGEQYF
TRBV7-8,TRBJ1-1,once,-,TGTGCCAGCAGCTTAGGTCGTCCAGCTTTCTTT,CASSLGRPAFF
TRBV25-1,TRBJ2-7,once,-,TGTGCCAGCAGTCGCCTCGGACAGTCCTACGAGCAGTACTTC,CASSRLGQSYEQYF
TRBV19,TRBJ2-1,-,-,TGTGCCAGTAAGGATAGCGGCAAAAGGGGTGAGCAGTTCTTC,CASKDSGKRGEQFF
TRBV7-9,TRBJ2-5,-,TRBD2,TGTGCCAGCAGCTCGCCGGGACTAGCGGGAGTCCCCAAAGAGACCCAGTACTTC,CASSSPGLAGVPKETQYF
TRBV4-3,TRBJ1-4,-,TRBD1,TGCGCCAGCAGCCAAGTTTACCAGGGGGCGGGGGAAAAACTGTTTTTT,CASSQVYQGAGEKLFF
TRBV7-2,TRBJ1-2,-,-,TGTGCCAGCAGCCTTTACAGGACGGCGACGGGCTATGGCTACACCTTC,CASSLYRTATGYGYTF
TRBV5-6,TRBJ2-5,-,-,TGTGCCAGCAGCTTGGGTTTTAGGGCAGGGGAGACCCAGTACTTC,CASSLGFRAGETQYF
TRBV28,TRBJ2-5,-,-,TGTGCCAGCAGTTTAGATCGATTAGAGGAGACCCAGTACTTC,CASSLDRLEETQYF
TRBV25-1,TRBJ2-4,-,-,TGTGCCAGCAGTGATACAGGGACGGATTCTAACATTCAGTACTTC,CASSDTGTDSNIQYF
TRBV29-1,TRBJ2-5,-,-,TGCAGCAGCGTGATTCGGGAGACCCAGTACTTC,CSSVIRETQYF
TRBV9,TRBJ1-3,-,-,TGTGCCAGCAGCGCCAACCCGGGGATACTCTCTGGAAACACCATATATTTT,CASSANPGILSGNTIYF
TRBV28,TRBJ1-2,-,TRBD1,TGTGCCAGCTGGCTATACGGACAGGGAAACTATGGCTACACCTTC,CASWLYGQGNYGYTF
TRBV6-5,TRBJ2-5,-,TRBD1,TGTGCCGCGAAGGGGACAGGGGTAGAGACCCAGTACTTC,CAAKGTGVETQYF
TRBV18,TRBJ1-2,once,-,TGTGCCAGCTCACCGGAACAGCCCCTGAGTGCTGGCTACACCTTC,CASSPEQPLSAGYTF
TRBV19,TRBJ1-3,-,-,TGTGCCAGTAGTATAGGGCAGGGTAATGGAAACACCATATATTTT,CASSIGQGNGNTIYF
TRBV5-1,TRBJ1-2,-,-,TGCGCCAGCAGCTTACCAGGGAACTATGGCTACACCTTC,CASSLPGNYGYTF